The clone carrying this T cell receptor (beta chain) occurred a few times. Its antigen is unidentified. This specimen comes from a study of response to subunit inactivated influenza vaccine. General study points: Authors suggested each seasonal influenza vaccination recruits few new T cells.

TCRdb reprocessed the RT-PCR reads with MiXCR, giving one entry per CDR3 protein. The data hold almost 250,000 distinct CDR3 sequences, with 10% to 15% observed a single time. V lost 5 bases to trimming and J lost 4 bases, with 10 bases between them. This CDR3 spans 13 amino acids. CDR1 is SGHVS, CDR2 FNYEAQ, per germline. This chain links TRBV7-6 with TRBJ2-3; the D gene is possibly TRBD2 (6 bases). The origin of this receptor is a man aged 45-65 years who received an inactivated influenza vaccine. The sequencing here drew on non-naive T cells sorted from PBMCs, taken less than 15 days before vaccination. The CDR3 DNA sequence: TGTGCCAGCAGCGGGGGGTGGTCAGATACGCAGTATTTT. It is translated as CASSGGWSDTQYF.